Presented here are 19 T cell receptor beta chains from one specimen sequenced in a study of blood T cell repertoires in COVID-19. Libraries were prepared by immunoSEQ multiplex PCR; TCRdb keeps only in-frame clonotypes and omits some of them. This repertoire shows about 200,000 clones, 88% found once; its top ten account for over 15%. Specimen: peripheral blood. The receptor set was obtained from a man between 45 and 60 years old with COVID-19, enrolled during active disease.

This clone is categorized as large. The chain couples TRBV27 to TRBJ2-1; TRBD1 is a possible D gene (6 bases). Trimming pared 6 bases from V and 11 bases from J, leaving 11 bases between. The CDR3 consists of 11 residues. The V gene's germline CDR1 is MNHEY and CDR2 SMNVEV (reference sequence). CDR3 amino acids: CASRSQGKQFF. In DNA, the CDR3 is TGTGCCAGCAGATCACAGGGCAAGCAGTTCTTC.

The CDR3 DNA reads as TGTGCCAGTAGTCCCCGGCACAGGGCCACCAATCAGCCCCAGCATTTT. It codes for CASSPRHRATNQPQHF. The genes are TRBV19 and TRBJ1-5; a possible D gene is TRBD1 (6 bases). The germline V and J ends were trimmed by 5 bases and 3 bases, with 17 bases remaining between them. The CDR3 contains 16 residues. Germline loops: CDR1 LNHDA, CDR2 SQIVND (reference sequence). The whole variable domain, filled in from reference TRBV19 and TRBJ1-5, reads DGGITQSPKYLFRKEGQNVTLSCEQNLNHDAMYWYRQDPGQGLRLIYYSQIVNDFQKGDIAEGYSVSREKKESFPLTVTSAQKNPTAFYLCASSPRHRATNQPQHFGDGTRLSIL.

V usage is TRBV7-9 and J usage is TRBJ1-2, with D perhaps matching TRBD1 (6 bases). Germline loops: CDR1 SEHNR, CDR2 FQNEAQ (reference sequence). Trimming took 1 base from V and 8 from J, leaving 11 bases between them. The CDR3 totals 13 residues. As DNA, the CDR3 is TGTGCCAGCAGCTTAGACAGGGTAGGAGGCTACACCTTC. Translation gives CASSLDRVGGYTF.

The count of this clone is one. The chain combines TRBV12-5 with TRBJ2-7; a possible D gene is TRBD1 (7 bases). Per germline, CDR1 LGHNT and CDR2 FRNRAP. CDR3 length: 13 amino acids. V dropped 5 bases and J dropped 6 bases, with 14 bases sitting between them. The CDR3 is CASGPGGGREQYF. The CDR3 region has the DNA TGTGCTAGTGGTCCAGGGGGAGGTCGCGAGCAGTACTTC.

This rearrangement joins TRBV12-3 or TRBV12-4 to TRBJ2-1; no definite D call. This CDR3 comprises 13 residues. Trimming pared 3 bases from V and 9 bases from J, leaving 12 bases between. CDR3 sequence: CASSFGTRSEQFF. CDR3 nucleotides: TGTGCCAGCAGTTTTGGTACTCGGAGTGAGCAGTTCTTC.

The chain recombines TRBV7-8 with TRBJ1-5; 7 nucleotides align to TRBD1. Per the germline V gene, CDR1 is SGHVS and CDR2 is FQNEAQ. With 5 bases clipped from V and 9 bases from J, the junction kept 10 bases outside the gene matches. The CDR3 runs 14 residues. CDR3 region: CASSLDRAQGPQHF. In DNA, the CDR3 is TGTGCCAGCAGCCTAGACAGGGCCCAGGGGCCCCAGCATTTT.

The gene calls are TRBV5-1 and TRBJ1-1; perhaps TRBD1 as D (5 bases). CDR1 SGHRS and CDR2 YFSETQ come from the germline V gene. The V gene lost 4 bases and the J gene lost 6 bases, with 13 bases spanning the gap. CDR3 length equals 13 residues. The CDR3 bases are TGCGCCAGCAGCCAACAAGGGGAAGCTGAAGCTTTCTTT. Amino acids: CASSQQGEAEAFF.

The CDR3 is CASSLMGGGADTQYF. Here the CDR3 DNA reads TGTGCCAGCAGCTTGATGGGGGGGGGCGCAGATACGCAGTATTTT. The chain carries TRBV7-2 and TRBJ2-3; maybe TRBD2 (7 bases). The V and J ends lost 3 bases and 4 bases respectively, with 14 bases between them. The CDR3 runs to 15 residues. Germline V gene sequence: CDR1 SGHTA, CDR2 FQGNSA.

The genes are TRBV7-8 and TRBJ2-7; 9 bases are a match to TRBD2. Looked up from germline, CDR1 is SGHVS and CDR2 is FQNEAQ. The CDR3 extends over 16 amino acids. Unmatched junction bases numbered 11, after V lost 4 bases and J lost 4 bases. Here the CDR3 reads CASSSKGATSGYEQYF. The CDR3 DNA reads TGTGCCAGCAGCTCCAAAGGTGCGACTAGCGGATACGAGCAGTACTTC. The full variable domain, its missing parts supplied by reference TRBV7-8 and TRBJ2-7, is GAGVSQSPRYKVAKRGQDVALRCDPISGHVSLFWYQQALGQGPEFLTYFQNEAQLDKSGLPSDRFFAERPEGSVSTLKIQRTQQEDSAVYLCASSSKGATSGYEQYFGPGTRLTVT.

The V and J genes are TRBV11-2 and TRBJ2-1, with D possibly being TRBD2 (6 bases). CDR3 length: 14 amino acids. CDR1 is SGHAT, CDR2 FQNNGV, per germline. V lost 9 bases, J lost 1 base, and 13 bases lay in between. CDR3 DNA: TGTGCCAGTAAGGCGGGGCCGTCCTACAATGAGCAGTTCTTC. This sequence encodes CASKAGPSYNEQFF.

The gene calls are TRBV5-1 and TRBJ1-2, with 8 nucleotides matching TRBD1. V shed 4 bases, J shed 2 bases, and the junction held 4 bases outside the gene matches. The CDR3 covers 14 residues. The germline V gene has CDR1 SGHRS and CDR2 YFSETQ. Written as DNA, the CDR3 is TGCGCCAGCAGCAAGGACAGGGAGAACTATGGCTACACCTTC. Residues: CASSKDRENYGYTF.

The V gene is TRBV5-4, the J gene TRBJ2-1, with TRBD2 as a possible D gene (5 bases). In germline, CDR1 is SGHNT, CDR2 YYREEE (reference sequence). CDR3 length: 14 amino acids. V shed 0 bases and J shed 10 bases, with 14 bases lying between them. CDR3 sequence (DNA): TGTGCCAGCAGCTTGGTCGGCGCCGGCGGGGAGCAGTTCTTC. The encoded protein is CASSLVGAGGEQFF. The complete variable domain, with remaining parts taken from reference TRBV5-4 and TRBJ2-1, reads ETGVTQSPTHLIKTRGQQVTLRCSSQSGHNTVSWYQQALGQGPQFIFQYYREEENGRGNFPPRFSGLQFPNYSSELNVNALELDDSALYLCASSLVGAGGEQFFGPGTRLTVL.

A few counts support this clone. The V and J genes are TRBV4-2 and TRBJ2-7; D may be TRBD2 (7 bases). CDR1 and CDR2 (germline): LGHNA, YNFKEQ. Trimming removed 6 bases from V and 3 bases from J, with 12 bases in between. This CDR3 region has 13 residues. The CDR3 loop is CASRAGHLYEQYF. Here the CDR3 DNA reads TGTGCCAGCAGAGCGGGACATCTCTACGAGCAGTACTTC.

The rearrangement links TRBV2 to TRBJ1-5; D is unresolved. Trimming cost V 2 bases and J 5 bases, with 16 bases left between them. This CDR3 has 16 amino acids. Germline assignment: CDR1 SNHLY and CDR2 FYNNEI. In nucleotides, the CDR3 is TGTGCCAGCAGTGAAACCGGGTTGTTGCGGGATCAGCCCCAGCATTTT. It is translated as CASSETGLLRDQPQHF.

The V call is TRBV7-6, the J call TRBJ2-1, with TRBD1 identical over 10 bases. The CDR3 is made up of 18 amino acids. Germline V gene lookup returns CDR1 SGHVS and CDR2 FNYEAQ. J lost 5 bases, V lost 0 bases, and 10 bases had no gene match. CDR3: CASSLARILDRGNNEQFF. The CDR3 coding sequence is TGTGCCAGCAGCTTAGCGAGAATTCTGGACAGGGGGAACAATGAGCAGTTCTTC.

The J gene is TRBJ2-3, the V gene TRBV5-1, with 10 bases fitting TRBD2. The germline V gene encodes CDR1 SGHRS and CDR2 YFSETQ. J lost 3 bases, V lost 10 bases, and 8 bases had no gene match. The CDR3 sequence is 14 residues long. The CDR3 protein is CAVARTSGTDTQYF. The DNA of the CDR3 is TGCGCCGTGGCAAGGACTAGCGGTACAGATACGCAGTATTTT.

The chain combines TRBV4-1 with TRBJ2-2; TRBD2 matches 7 bases. Germline lookup yields CDR1 MGHRA and CDR2 YSYEKL. The CDR3 sequence is 15 residues long. The junction had 8 bases not matched to a gene; V was cut back by 6 bases and J by 4 bases. CDR3 DNA: TGCGCCAGCAGTAGGCTAGCGGAAACCACCGGGGAGCTGTTTTTT. Translating it yields CASSRLAETTGELFF.

The gene calls are TRBV16 and TRBJ1-2, with a weak D call TRBD1 (5 bases). The CDR3 contains 14 residues. Germline V gene sequence: CDR1 KGHSY, CDR2 FQNENV. V lost 4 bases and J 6 bases, leaving 15 bases between the germline ends. The CDR3 loop is CASSLRGSENGYTF. Written as DNA, the CDR3 is TGTGCCAGCAGCCTACGGGGGTCTGAAAATGGCTACACCTTC.

This chain connects TRBV28 to TRBJ1-5; D may be TRBD1 (6 bases). The germline V gene has CDR1 MDHEN and CDR2 SYDVKM. The CDR3 length is 15 residues. Trimming left V 6 bases short and J 2 bases short, with 14 bases between. The DNA of the CDR3 is TGTGCCAGCAGGTTACAGGGATCTCGCAATCAGCCCCAGCATTTT. Translated, it gives CASRLQGSRNQPQHF.